A single sample is the source of the 22 T cell receptor beta chains below, sequenced in a study of T cells expressing NK-cell markers. TCRdb re-called the 5' RACE reads, yielding one record per CDR3 amino acid sequence without DNA. Recorded for this sample: roughly 390,000 distinct CDR3 sequences. Sequencing used blood T cells: a sorted CD56 or NKG2C T cell subset, CD4+ or CD8+ T cells, or bulk PBMC T cells (not recorded which). All receptors derive from a man aged 18-70 years in good health.

V usage is TRBV10-3 and J usage is TRBJ2-3; TCRdb calls TRBD1, which cannot be checked without DNA. The germline V gene has CDR1 ENHRY and CDR2 SYGVKD. The CDR3 runs 14 residues. The CDR3 protein is CAISPGTTTDTQYF.

The V and J genes are TRBV9 and TRBJ2-3; TCRdb lists TRBD1, though no DNA is available to test this call. Germline-derived CDR1 and CDR2 are SGDLS and YYNGEE. CDR3 length: 17 amino acids. This CDR3 is CASSVEGGRPSTDTQYF.

V and J are TRBV6-1 and TRBJ2-5; the D call from TCRdb, TRBD1, cannot be confirmed without DNA. The CDR3 totals 14 residues. Germline assignment: CDR1 MNHNS and CDR2 SASEGT. The CDR3 region is CASTPNTGGETQYF.

J is TRBJ2-3 and V is TRBV3-1. The CDR3 has 19 amino acids. Germline CDR1 is LGHDT and CDR2 is YNNKEL (reference sequence). The CDR3 sequence: CASSQVYDWSSTDSTTQYF.

This chain connects TRBV28 to TRBJ1-4; TCRdb returns TRBD1, unconfirmable since there is no DNA. The CDR3 contains 15 residues. CDR1 is MDHEN and CDR2 is SYDVKM in the germline V gene. The CDR3 sequence is CASSPLQISNEKLFF.

The genes are TRBV7-2 and TRBJ2-5; TCRdb's D call, TRBD1, is unchecked because there is no DNA. The CDR3 spans 14 residues. CDR1 and CDR2 (germline): SGHTA, FQGNSA. The CDR3 sequence is CASNLGGRGETQYF. The variable domain in full, completed from reference TRBV7-2 and TRBJ2-5, reads GAGVSQSPSNKVTEKGKDVELRCDPISGHTALYWYRQSLGQGLEFLIYFQGNSAPDKSGLPSDRFSAERTGGSVSTLTIQRTQQEDSAVYLCASNLGGRGETQYFGPGTRLLVL.

The rearrangement links TRBV6-1 to TRBJ2-3; TCRdb's D gene call, TRBD2, goes unchecked for lack of DNA. This CDR3 has 16 residues. CDR1 is MNHNS, CDR2 SASEGT, per germline. Here the CDR3 reads CASSPPGLAGTDTQYF.

The V gene is TRBV10-3, the J gene TRBJ2-3; TCRdb outputs TRBD1, but without DNA this stays unchecked. The germline V gene has CDR1 ENHRY and CDR2 SYGVKD. The CDR3 length is 15 residues. CDR3 in amino acids: CAISDGGGTHDTQYF.

The chain has TRBV20-1 and TRBJ2-7; TCRdb reports TRBD1, a call that lacks DNA to check it against. Germline V lookup: CDR1 DFQATT, CDR2 SNEGSKA (reference sequence). This CDR3 region has 15 residues. The CDR3 spells CSASRLGGQGFEQYF.

The genes are TRBV29-1 and TRBJ2-7; TCRdb's assignment of TRBD1 cannot be checked, as there is no DNA. Germline lookup yields CDR1 SQVTM and CDR2 ANQGSEA. The CDR3 has 16 residues. CDR3 amino acids: CSVGGTGTGILYEQYF.

The chain joins TRBV24-1 to TRBJ2-1; TCRdb picks TRBD2, but there is no DNA to check that call. The CDR3 is made up of 13 amino acids. Germline CDR1 is KGHDR and CDR2 is SFDVKD. The CDR3 sequence is CATSDPLAGKQFF.

The rearrangement uses TRBV18 and TRBJ2-5; there is no DNA to check the TCRdb D call of TRBD1. The CDR3 runs 15 residues. Germline lookup yields CDR1 KGHSH and CDR2 LQKENI. CDR3 in amino acids: CASSPGTVSEETQYF.

This chain links TRBV12-3 or TRBV12-4 with TRBJ1-1. CDR3 size: 14 residues. CDR3 amino acids: CASSLRFTNTEAFF.

This CDR3 is CASRDRGDNEQFF. The J gene is TRBJ2-1, the V gene TRBV6-6; TCRdb designates TRBD1, a call that cannot be tested without DNA. Germline-derived CDR1 and CDR2 are MNHNY and SVGAGI (reference sequence). The CDR3 has 13 residues.

The chain has TRBV20-1 and TRBJ2-7; there is no DNA to check the TCRdb D call of TRBD1. CDR1 DFQATT and CDR2 SNEGSKA come from the germline V gene (reference sequence). The CDR3 has 15 residues. The CDR3 spells CSARSFRGSSYEQYF.

The CDR3 here is CASSPTSGGGSTQYF. This chain uses TRBV7-6 with TRBJ2-3; the D gene TCRdb calls, TRBD2, cannot be checked with no DNA. This CDR3 has 15 amino acids. The germline V gene has CDR1 SGHVS and CDR2 FNYEAQ.

The chain joins TRBV20-1 to TRBJ2-7. The germline gives CDR1 DFQATT, CDR2 SNEGSKA (reference sequence). This CDR3 spans 13 amino acids. CDR3 residues: CSASLSNPLEQYF.

The chain employs TRBV9 and TRBJ2-3; TCRdb's D call, TRBD2, is unchecked because there is no DNA. CDR3 length: 17 residues. Germline V lookup: CDR1 SGDLS, CDR2 YYNGEE. This CDR3 reads CASSNHWTSGRTDTQYF.

The chain combines TRBV7-8 with TRBJ2-2; TCRdb names TRBD2, which stays unverified in the absence of DNA. The CDR3 spans 17 residues. The germline V gene has CDR1 SGHVS and CDR2 FQNEAQ. The chain's CDR3 is CASSLIKSGGVPGELFF.

The chain links TRBV2 to TRBJ1-2; TCRdb selects TRBD1, and the lack of DNA leaves this call unchecked. This CDR3 has 14 residues. The germline gives CDR1 SNHLY, CDR2 FYNNEI. Here the CDR3 reads CASSEEGVYYGYTF. Variable domain in full (rest from reference TRBV2 and TRBJ1-2): EPEVTQTPSHQVTQMGQEVILRCVPISNHLYFYWYRQILGQKVEFLVSFYNNEISEKSEIFDDQFSVERPDGSNFTLKIRSTKLEDSAMYFCASSEEGVYYGYTFGSGTRLTVV.

This chain connects TRBV19 to TRBJ1-5; TCRdb outputs TRBD1, but without DNA this stays unchecked. This CDR3 spans 13 amino acids. CDR1 LNHDA and CDR2 SQIVND come from the germline V gene (reference sequence). CDR3 amino acids: CASSRGKGQPQHF.

V usage is TRBV5-6 and J usage is TRBJ2-7; the TCRdb D gene call, TRBD1, has no DNA to confirm it. This CDR3 spans 16 amino acids. Germline CDR1 reads SGHDT; CDR2 reads YYEEEE. CDR3 in amino acids: CASSYDTGRVSYEQYF.